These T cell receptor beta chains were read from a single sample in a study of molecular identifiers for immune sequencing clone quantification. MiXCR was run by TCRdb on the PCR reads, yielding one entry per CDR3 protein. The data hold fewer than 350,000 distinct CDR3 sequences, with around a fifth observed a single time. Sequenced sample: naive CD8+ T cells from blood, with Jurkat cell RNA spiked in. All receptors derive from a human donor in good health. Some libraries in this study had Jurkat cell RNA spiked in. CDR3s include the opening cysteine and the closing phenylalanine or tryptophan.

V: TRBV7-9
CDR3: CASSLPGTTGELFF

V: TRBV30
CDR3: CAWSVVSGTTDTQYF

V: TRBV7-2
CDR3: CASSLGQALNTEAFF

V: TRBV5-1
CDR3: CASSLGANNEKLFF

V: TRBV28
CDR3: CASSFRGLNTGAFF

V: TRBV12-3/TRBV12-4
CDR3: CASSLNQGLYTEAFF

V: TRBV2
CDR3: CAGQGGITEETQYF

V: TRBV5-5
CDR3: CASSLWGSSYEQYF

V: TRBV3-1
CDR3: CASSQAGQYHEQYF

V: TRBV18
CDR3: CASSPTGTSGARYEQYF

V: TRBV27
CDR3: CASSLRGGGTQYF

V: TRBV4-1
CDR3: CASSRSQQPTEAFF

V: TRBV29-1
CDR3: CSVGGGLLAGGPHSYNEQFF

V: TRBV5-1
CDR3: CASSIGNRDRAFRDEKLFF

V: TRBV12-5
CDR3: CASARSERDRTSGNTIYF

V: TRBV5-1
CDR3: CASSSPGQGRQETQYF

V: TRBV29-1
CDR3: CSVVGQNTDTQYF

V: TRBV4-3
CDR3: CASSQDRNVAYEQYF

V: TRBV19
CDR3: CASTTLTGGNGYTF